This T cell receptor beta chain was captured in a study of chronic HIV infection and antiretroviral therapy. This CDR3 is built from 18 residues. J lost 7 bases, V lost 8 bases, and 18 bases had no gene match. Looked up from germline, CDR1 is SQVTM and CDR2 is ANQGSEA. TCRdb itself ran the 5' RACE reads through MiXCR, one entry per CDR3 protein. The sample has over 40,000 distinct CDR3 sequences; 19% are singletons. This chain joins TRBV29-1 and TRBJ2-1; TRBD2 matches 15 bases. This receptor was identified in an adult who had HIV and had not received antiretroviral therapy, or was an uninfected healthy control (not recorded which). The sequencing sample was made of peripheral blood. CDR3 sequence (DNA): TGCAGCCTGGGATGGGGGACTAGCGGGAGGAGAGACTGGAATGAGCAGTTCTTC. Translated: CSLGWGTSGRRDWNEQFF.